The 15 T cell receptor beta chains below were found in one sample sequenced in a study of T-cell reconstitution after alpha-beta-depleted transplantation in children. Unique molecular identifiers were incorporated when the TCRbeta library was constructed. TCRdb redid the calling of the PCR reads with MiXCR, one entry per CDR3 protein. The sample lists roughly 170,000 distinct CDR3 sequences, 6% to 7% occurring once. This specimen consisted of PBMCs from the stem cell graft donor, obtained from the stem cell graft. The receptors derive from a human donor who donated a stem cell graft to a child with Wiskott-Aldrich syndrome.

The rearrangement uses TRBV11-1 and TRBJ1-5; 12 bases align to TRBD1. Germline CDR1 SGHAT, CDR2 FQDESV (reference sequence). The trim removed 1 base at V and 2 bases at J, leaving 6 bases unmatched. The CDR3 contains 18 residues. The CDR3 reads CASSLGGTGGMGNQPQHF. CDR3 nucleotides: TGTGCCAGCAGCTTAGGCGGGACAGGGGGCATGGGCAATCAGCCCCAGCATTTT.

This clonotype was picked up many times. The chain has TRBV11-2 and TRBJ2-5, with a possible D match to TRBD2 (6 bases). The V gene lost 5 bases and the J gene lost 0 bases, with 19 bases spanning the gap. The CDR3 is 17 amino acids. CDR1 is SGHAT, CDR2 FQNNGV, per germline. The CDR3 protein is CASSPGWGERDQETQYF. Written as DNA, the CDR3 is TGTGCCAGCAGCCCAGGGTGGGGCGAGCGGGACCAAGAGACCCAGTACTTC.

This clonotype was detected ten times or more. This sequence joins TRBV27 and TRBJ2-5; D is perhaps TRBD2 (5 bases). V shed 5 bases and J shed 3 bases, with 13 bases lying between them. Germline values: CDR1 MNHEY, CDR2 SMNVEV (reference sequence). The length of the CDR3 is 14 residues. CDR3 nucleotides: TGTGCCAGCAGTCCAAGCGGACTTAAAGAGACCCAGTACTTC. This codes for CASSPSGLKETQYF.

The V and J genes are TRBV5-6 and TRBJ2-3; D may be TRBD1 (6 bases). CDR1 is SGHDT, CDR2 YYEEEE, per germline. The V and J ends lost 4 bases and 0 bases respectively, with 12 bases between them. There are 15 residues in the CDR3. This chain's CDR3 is CASSGTLKSTDTQYF. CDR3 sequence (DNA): TGTGCCAGCAGCGGGACACTCAAGAGCACAGATACGCAGTATTTT.

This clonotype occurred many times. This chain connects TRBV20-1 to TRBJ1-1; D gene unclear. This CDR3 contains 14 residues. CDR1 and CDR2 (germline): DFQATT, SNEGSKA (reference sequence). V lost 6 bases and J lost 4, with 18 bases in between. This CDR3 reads CSADARGSATEAFF. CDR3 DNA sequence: TGCAGTGCGGATGCCCGGGGATCGGCCACTGAAGCTTTCTTT.

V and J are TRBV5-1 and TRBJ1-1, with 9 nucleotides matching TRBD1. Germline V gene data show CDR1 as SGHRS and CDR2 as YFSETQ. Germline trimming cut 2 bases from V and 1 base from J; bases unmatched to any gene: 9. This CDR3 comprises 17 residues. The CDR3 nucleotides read TGCGCCAGCAGCTTATGGGACAGGGCCTCGTCGAACACTGAAGCTTTCTTT. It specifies CASSLWDRASSNTEAFF.

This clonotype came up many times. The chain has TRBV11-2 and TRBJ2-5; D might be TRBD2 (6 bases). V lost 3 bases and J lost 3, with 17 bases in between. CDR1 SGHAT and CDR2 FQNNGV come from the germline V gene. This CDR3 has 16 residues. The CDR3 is CASSFTLATFKETQYF. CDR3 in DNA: TGTGCCAGCAGCTTCACACTAGCTACCTTCAAAGAGACCCAGTACTTC.

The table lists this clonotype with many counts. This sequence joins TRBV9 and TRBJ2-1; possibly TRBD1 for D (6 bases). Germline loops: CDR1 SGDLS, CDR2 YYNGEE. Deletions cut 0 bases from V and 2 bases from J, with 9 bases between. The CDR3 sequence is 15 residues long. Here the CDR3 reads CASSVAGTTYNEQFF. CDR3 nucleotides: TGTGCCAGCAGCGTAGCAGGGACAACCTACAATGAGCAGTTCTTC.

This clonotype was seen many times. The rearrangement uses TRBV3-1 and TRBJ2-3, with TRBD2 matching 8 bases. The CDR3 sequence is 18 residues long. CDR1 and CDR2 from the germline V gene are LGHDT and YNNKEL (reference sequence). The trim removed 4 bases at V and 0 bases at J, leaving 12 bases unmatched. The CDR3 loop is CASSPLVGIAGSTDTQYF. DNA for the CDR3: TGTGCCAGCAGCCCATTAGTGGGGATAGCGGGAAGCACAGATACGCAGTATTTT.

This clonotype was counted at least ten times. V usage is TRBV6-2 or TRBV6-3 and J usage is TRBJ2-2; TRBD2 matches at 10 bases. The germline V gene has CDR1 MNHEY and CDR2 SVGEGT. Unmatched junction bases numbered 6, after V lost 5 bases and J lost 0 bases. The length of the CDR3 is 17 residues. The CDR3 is CASSPGLASTNTGELFF. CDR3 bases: TGTGCCAGCAGTCCGGGACTAGCGTCAACGAACACCGGGGAGCTGTTTTTT.

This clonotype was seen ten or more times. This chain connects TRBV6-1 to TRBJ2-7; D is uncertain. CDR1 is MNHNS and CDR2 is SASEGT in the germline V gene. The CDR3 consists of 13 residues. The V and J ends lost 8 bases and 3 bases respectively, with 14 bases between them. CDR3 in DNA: TGTGCCAGCGGGAAGCAAATACTCTACGAGCAGTACTTC. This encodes CASGKQILYEQYF.

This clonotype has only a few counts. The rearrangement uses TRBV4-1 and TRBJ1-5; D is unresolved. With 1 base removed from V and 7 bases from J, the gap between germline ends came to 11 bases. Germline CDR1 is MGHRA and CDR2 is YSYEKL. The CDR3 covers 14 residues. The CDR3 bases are TGCGCCAGCAGCCAAGTGGGTCTCGGGCAGCCCCAGCATTTT. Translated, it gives CASSQVGLGQPQHF.

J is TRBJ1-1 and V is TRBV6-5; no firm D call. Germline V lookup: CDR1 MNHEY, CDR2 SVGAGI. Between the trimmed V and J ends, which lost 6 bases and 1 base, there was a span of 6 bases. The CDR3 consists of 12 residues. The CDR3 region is CASRQPNTEAFF. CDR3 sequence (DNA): TGTGCCAGCAGGCAGCCGAACACTGAAGCTTTCTTT.

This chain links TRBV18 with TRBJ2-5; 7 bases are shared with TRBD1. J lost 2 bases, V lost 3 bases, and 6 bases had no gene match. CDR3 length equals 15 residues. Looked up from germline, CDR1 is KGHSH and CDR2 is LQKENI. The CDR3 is CASSPGQSGQETQYF. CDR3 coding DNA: TGTGCCAGCTCACCGGGACAGAGTGGACAAGAGACCCAGTACTTC.

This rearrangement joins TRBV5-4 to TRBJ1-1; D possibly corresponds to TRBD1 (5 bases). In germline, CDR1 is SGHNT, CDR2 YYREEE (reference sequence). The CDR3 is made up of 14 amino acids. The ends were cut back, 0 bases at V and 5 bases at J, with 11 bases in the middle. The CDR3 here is CASSLAGGRTEAFF. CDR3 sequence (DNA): TGTGCCAGCAGCTTGGCCGGGGGACGGACTGAAGCTTTCTTT. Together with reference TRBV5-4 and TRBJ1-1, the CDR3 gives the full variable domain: ETGVTQSPTHLIKTRGQQVTLRCSSQSGHNTVSWYQQALGQGPQFIFQYYREEENGRGNFPPRFSGLQFPNYSSELNVNALELDDSALYLCASSLAGGRTEAFFGQGTRLTVV.